This record looks at one T cell receptor (beta chain) sequence and its context. The sample belongs to a study of blood T cell repertoires in COVID-19. Overall study context: COVID-19 samples from acute and convalescent phases originated in the United States, Italy and Spain.

This CDR3 has 16 residues. Germline V CDR1 and CDR2: WSHSY, SAAADI. With 4 bases removed from V and 1 base from J, the gap between germline ends came to 11 bases. The method was immunoSEQ multiplex PCR; TCRdb's version includes in-frame clones alone and lacks a portion of them. The table lists tens of thousands of clones, 75% to 90% of them singletons. V is TRBV10-2 and J is TRBJ1-6; possible D gene TRBD1, 5 bases. Material for sequencing was peripheral blood. This sequence originates from a male donor with acute or convalescent COVID-19. This CDR3 reads CASSGGDGSYNSPLHF. CDR3 nucleotides: TGCGCCAGCAGTGGGGGGGACGGATCCTATAATTCACCCCTCCACTTT.